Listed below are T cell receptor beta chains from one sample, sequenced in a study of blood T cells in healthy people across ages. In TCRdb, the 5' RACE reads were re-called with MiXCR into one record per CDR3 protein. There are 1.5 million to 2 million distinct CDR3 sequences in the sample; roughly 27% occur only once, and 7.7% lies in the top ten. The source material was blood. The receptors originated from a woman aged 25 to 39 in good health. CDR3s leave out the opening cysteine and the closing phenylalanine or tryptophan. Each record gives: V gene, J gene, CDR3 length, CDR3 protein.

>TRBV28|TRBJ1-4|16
ASSSPYIGTATNEKLF
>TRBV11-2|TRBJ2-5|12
ASSWGTGMETQY
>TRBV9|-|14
ASSRTGTSGSDEQY
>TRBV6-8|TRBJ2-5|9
ASSVRGSKY
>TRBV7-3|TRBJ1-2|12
ASSQGTSDYGYT
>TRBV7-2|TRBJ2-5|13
ASSQNRGRTKTQY
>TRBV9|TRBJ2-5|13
ASSPNGIFPETQY
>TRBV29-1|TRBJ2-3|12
SVFRDGITDTQY
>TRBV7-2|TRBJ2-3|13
ASSSGTRNTDTQY
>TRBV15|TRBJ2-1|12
ATSRDPGRVQQF
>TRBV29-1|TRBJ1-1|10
SVRDPNTEAF
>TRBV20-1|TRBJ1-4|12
SAPEEPTNEKLF
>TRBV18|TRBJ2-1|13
ASSRLPGPDNEQF
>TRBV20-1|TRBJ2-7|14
SARALRLASSYEQY
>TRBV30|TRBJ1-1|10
AWRPGNTEAF
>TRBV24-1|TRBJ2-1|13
ATSDGGGRYNEQF
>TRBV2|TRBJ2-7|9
ASSETGEQY
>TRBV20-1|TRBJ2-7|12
SAFIGDFSYEQY
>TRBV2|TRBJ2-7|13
ASSELASLIYEQY
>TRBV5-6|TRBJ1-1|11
ASNRRGGTEAF
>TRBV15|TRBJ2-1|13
ATSSKTSGRNEQF
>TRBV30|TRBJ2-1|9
AWAQENEQF
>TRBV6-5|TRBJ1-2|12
ASRSSGTNYGYT